Reported below is one T cell receptor beta chain. These data originate in a study of blood T cell repertoires in COVID-19. Study in general: COVID-19 samples, acute and convalescent, were from the United States, Italy and Spain.

There are 14 residues in the CDR3. From germline, CDR1 is MNHNY and CDR2 SVGAGI (reference sequence). Trimming took 2 bases from V and 7 from J, leaving 14 bases between them. Authors' data handling: Reference gene primer amplification yielded estimated nucleated cell counts. Using immunoSEQ multiplex PCR, the repertoire was profiled, and TCRdb retains in-frame clones only, with some absent. The V and J calls and clone size were taken over from that table, and D and trimming were inferred from the DNA. The sample consists of 150,000 or so clones, approximately 86% of them appearing once. This chain links TRBV6-6 with TRBJ1-1, with D perhaps TRBD1 (6 bases). This TCR came from a woman aged 40 to 50 with active or convalescent COVID-19. Material: peripheral blood. Written as DNA, the CDR3 is TGTGCCAGCAGTTACACTTCCACAGGGTTTGAAGCTTTCTTT. This codes for CASSYTSTGFEAFF.